This T cell receptor (beta chain) was captured by sequencing in a study of T cells after posttransplantation cyclophosphamide. Generated by immunoSEQ multiplex PCR, the TCRdb table keeps only in-frame clones and is missing some. This table holds some 54,000 clones, approximately 94% found once. Remarks on this clone: Its antigen is currently unknown.

Regarding the study as a whole: Skin or GI-infiltrating T cells shared few TRB sequences with blood.

The CDR3 length is 16 residues. The J segment lost 1 base and the V segment lost 4 bases, leaving 5 bases of the junction unmatched. The germline gives CDR1 SGHNT, CDR2 YYREEE (reference sequence). This TCR was recovered from a young woman in good health and a related stem cell transplant donor. The V gene is TRBV5-4, the J gene TRBJ2-3; TRBD2 matches at 11 bases. The sequencing sample was made of PBMCs. The CDR3 sequence: CASSPLLAGGTDTQYF. The CDR3 DNA reads TGTGCCAGCAGCCCTTTACTAGCGGGGGGCACAGATACGCAGTATTTT.